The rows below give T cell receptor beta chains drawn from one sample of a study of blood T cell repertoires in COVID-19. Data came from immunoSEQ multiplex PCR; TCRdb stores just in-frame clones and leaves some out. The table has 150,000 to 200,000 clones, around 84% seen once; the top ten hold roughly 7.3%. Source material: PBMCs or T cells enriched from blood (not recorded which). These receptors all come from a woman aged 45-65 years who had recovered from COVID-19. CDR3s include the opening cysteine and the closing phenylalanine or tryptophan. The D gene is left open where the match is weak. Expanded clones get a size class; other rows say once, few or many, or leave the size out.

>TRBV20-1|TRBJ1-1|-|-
CSASRPTGLNTEAFF
TGCAGTGCTAGTCGGCCTACAGGCTTGAACACTGAAGCTTTCTTT
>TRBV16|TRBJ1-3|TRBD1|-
CASSQIPQGYSGNTIYF
TGTGCCAGCAGCCAGATACCACAGGGGTACTCTGGAAACACCATATATTTT
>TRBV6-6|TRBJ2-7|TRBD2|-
CASNHGTSGYEQYF
TGTGCCAGCAACCACGGGACTAGCGGCTACGAGCAGTACTTC
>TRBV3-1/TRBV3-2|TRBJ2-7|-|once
CASSQDRASSDEQYF
TGTGCCAGCAGCCAAGATCGGGCTAGCTCTGACGAGCAGTACTTC
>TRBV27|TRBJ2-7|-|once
CASSLRPDTYEQYF
TGTGCCAGCAGCCTCAGACCGGACACCTACGAGCAGTACTTC
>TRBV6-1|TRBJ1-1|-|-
CASSEGRRQSNTEAFF
TGTGCCAGCAGTGAGGGCCGGAGACAGTCGAACACTGAAGCTTTCTTT
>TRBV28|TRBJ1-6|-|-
CASSWAANNYSPLHF
TGTGCCAGCAGCTGGGCCGCGAATAACTATTCACCCCTCCACTTT
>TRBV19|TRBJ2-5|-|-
CASSPGGETQYF
TGTGCCAGTAGTCCAGGAGGTGAGACCCAGTACTTC
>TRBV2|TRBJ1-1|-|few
CASSLGGLPEAFF
TGTGCCAGCAGCCTGGGGGGGCTACCTGAAGCTTTCTTT
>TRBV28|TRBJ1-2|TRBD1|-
CATPRGDRTGGYTF
TGTGCCACCCCCAGGGGGGACAGGACGGGGGGCTACACCTTC
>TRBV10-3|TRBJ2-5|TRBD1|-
CAISGTGGEETQYF
TGTGCCATCAGTGGGACAGGGGGTGAAGAGACCCAGTACTTC
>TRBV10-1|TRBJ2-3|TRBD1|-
CARDSFTDTQYF
TGCGCCCGGGACAGCTTCACAGATACGCAGTATTTT
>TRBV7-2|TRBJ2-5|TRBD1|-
CASSLGRGPEETQYF
TGTGCCAGCAGCTTAGGAAGGGGGCCGGAAGAGACCCAGTACTTC
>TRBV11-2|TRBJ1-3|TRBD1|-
CASSQGQGRLSGNTIYF
TGTGCCAGCAGCCAAGGACAGGGTAGACTATCTGGAAACACCATATATTTT
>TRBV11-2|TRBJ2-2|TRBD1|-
CASSLVDRMTGELFF
TGTGCCAGCAGCTTAGTGGACAGGATGACGGGAGAGCTGTTTTTT
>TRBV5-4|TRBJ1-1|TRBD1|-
CASSLEKPGQTEAFF
TGTGCCAGCAGCTTGGAGAAGCCGGGACAGACTGAAGCTTTCTTT
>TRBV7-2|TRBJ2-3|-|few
CASSLAYGGTDTQYF
TGTGCCAGCAGCTTAGCGTACGGGGGCACAGATACGCAGTATTTT
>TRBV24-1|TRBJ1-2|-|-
CATGPGSVDGYTF
TGTGCCACCGGTCCCGGGAGCGTCGATGGCTACACCTTC
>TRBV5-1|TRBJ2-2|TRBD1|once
CASSLLGQAGELFF
TGCGCCAGCAGCTTGTTGGGACAGGCCGGGGAGCTGTTTTTT
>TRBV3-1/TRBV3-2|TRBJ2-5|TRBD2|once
CASSQFSGGGETQYF
TGTGCCAGCAGCCAGTTCTCCGGGGGGGGAGAGACCCAGTACTTC
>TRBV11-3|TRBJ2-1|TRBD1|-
CASSKPGQGTHEQFF
TGTGCCAGCAGCAAACCGGGACAGGGAACCCATGAGCAGTTCTTC
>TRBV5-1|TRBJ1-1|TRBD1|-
CASSLEGTGKTEAFF
TGCGCCAGCAGCTTGGAAGGGACAGGGAAGACTGAAGCTTTCTTT
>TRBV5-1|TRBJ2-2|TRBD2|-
CASSLFLAGETGELFF
TGCGCCAGCAGCTTGTTCCTAGCGGGGGAAACCGGGGAGCTGTTTTTT
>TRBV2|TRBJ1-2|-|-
CASGSRPYGYTF
TGTGCCAGCGGGAGCAGGCCCTATGGCTACACCTTC
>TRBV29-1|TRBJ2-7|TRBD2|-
CSVGEGPYEQYF
TGCAGCGTGGGGGAGGGTCCCTACGAGCAGTACTTC
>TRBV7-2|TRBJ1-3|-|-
CASSLVSSSGNTIYF
TGTGCCAGCAGCTTAGTTTCCAGCTCTGGAAACACCATATATTTT
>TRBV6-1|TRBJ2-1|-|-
CASSESYPEQFF
TGTGCCAGCAGTGAATCCTACCCTGAGCAGTTCTTC
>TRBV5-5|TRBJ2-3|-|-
CASSLESAGGTDTQYF
TGTGCCAGCAGCTTGGAGTCGGCAGGGGGGACAGATACGCAGTATTTT
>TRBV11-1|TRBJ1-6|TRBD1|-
CASSRTRQGSNSPLHF
TGTGCCAGCAGCAGAACGAGACAGGGGAGTAATTCACCCCTCCACTTT
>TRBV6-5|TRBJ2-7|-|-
CASSYTRGTSGISQYF
TGTGCCAGCAGTTATACGAGAGGAACCTCGGGGATTTCGCAGTACTTC
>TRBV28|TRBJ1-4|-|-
CASSLGGHNEKLFF
TGTGCCAGCAGTTTAGGCGGGCACAATGAAAAACTGTTTTTT
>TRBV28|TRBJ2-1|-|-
CASKGGSYNEQFF
TGTGCCAGCAAGGGAGGCTCCTACAATGAGCAGTTCTTC